These T cell receptor beta chains were read from a single sample in a study of control samples from healthy donors and cancer patients. Sequencing was performed with immunoSEQ multiplex PCR; in TCRdb, only in-frame clones are kept and a portion is missing. The sample has roughly 150,000 clones; about 86% are singletons. Sequences were obtained from blood. The receptor set was obtained from a man between 18 and 29 years old in good health. The CDR3 runs from the conserved cysteine through the conserved F or W. A D gene is named only where the DNA matches it firmly. Clone size, where shown, is once, few, many, or a class for clones that have expanded.

clone_size: -; d_call: -; v_call: TRBV14; j_call: TRBJ2-3; cdr3_nt: TGTGCCAGCAATACCCTAGCTTTCACAGATACGCAGTATTTT; cdr3_aa: CASNTLAFTDTQYF
clone_size: -; d_call: TRBD1; v_call: TRBV11-3; j_call: TRBJ2-7; cdr3_nt: TGTGCCAGCAGTATGGACAGGGAAGGGCTCGAGCAGTACTTC; cdr3_aa: CASSMDREGLEQYF
clone_size: once; d_call: -; v_call: TRBV6-2/TRBV6-3; j_call: TRBJ1-2; cdr3_nt: TGTGCCAGCAGTAACTTCAAGGGCTATGGCTACACCTTC; cdr3_aa: CASSNFKGYGYTF
clone_size: -; d_call: -; v_call: TRBV6-5; j_call: TRBJ2-6; cdr3_nt: TGTGCCAGCAGTTCTGACTCATCTGGGGCCAACGTCCTGACTTTC; cdr3_aa: CASSSDSSGANVLTF
clone_size: few; d_call: -; v_call: TRBV15; j_call: TRBJ2-5; cdr3_nt: TGTGCCACCAGCGGGGGGGCGGGGGAGACCCAGTACTTC; cdr3_aa: CATSGGAGETQYF
clone_size: -; d_call: -; v_call: TRBV19; j_call: TRBJ1-5; cdr3_nt: TGTGCCAGTAGTATGAAGGAAGGGAGGAGCAATCAGCCCCAGCATTTT; cdr3_aa: CASSMKEGRSNQPQHF
clone_size: -; d_call: -; v_call: TRBV7-8; j_call: TRBJ1-1; cdr3_nt: TGTGCCAGCAGCATCAGCAGGAGCACTGAAGCTTTCTTT; cdr3_aa: CASSISRSTEAFF
clone_size: -; d_call: -; v_call: TRBV5-6; j_call: TRBJ2-4; cdr3_nt: TGTGCCAGCAGCTCCCGGGGGGCAGGGAACATTCAGTACTTC; cdr3_aa: CASSSRGAGNIQYF
clone_size: -; d_call: -; v_call: TRBV4-1; j_call: TRBJ2-7; cdr3_nt: TGCGCCAGCAGCCAAGACGGTATAAAGGGGGAAAGGTCCTACGAGCAGTACTTC; cdr3_aa: CASSQDGIKGERSYEQYF
clone_size: -; d_call: -; v_call: TRBV3-1/TRBV3-2; j_call: TRBJ2-7; cdr3_nt: TGTGCCAGCAGCGGACACCTCTCCTACGAGCAGTACTTC; cdr3_aa: CASSGHLSYEQYF
clone_size: -; d_call: TRBD2; v_call: TRBV9; j_call: TRBJ2-1; cdr3_nt: TGTGCCAGCAGCCGAGGTCCTAGCGGGGGGGATAGGGATGAGCAGTTCTTC; cdr3_aa: CASSRGPSGGDRDEQFF
clone_size: -; d_call: TRBD1; v_call: TRBV2; j_call: TRBJ2-5; cdr3_nt: TGTGCCAGCACAGGGACAGAAGAGACCCAGTACTTC; cdr3_aa: CASTGTEETQYF
clone_size: -; d_call: TRBD1; v_call: TRBV20-1; j_call: TRBJ2-7; cdr3_nt: TGCAGTGCTGGGACAGCTGAGCAGTACTTC; cdr3_aa: CSAGTAEQYF
clone_size: -; d_call: -; v_call: TRBV7-2; j_call: TRBJ1-5; cdr3_nt: TGTGCCAGCAGCTTAGCAGGGGCTCCCCAGCATTTT; cdr3_aa: CASSLAGAPQHF
clone_size: -; d_call: -; v_call: TRBV12-3/TRBV12-4; j_call: TRBJ1-1; cdr3_nt: TGTGCCAGCAGTTTATCAGAGAACACTGAAGCTTTCTTT; cdr3_aa: CASSLSENTEAFF
clone_size: few; d_call: -; v_call: TRBV13; j_call: TRBJ1-3; cdr3_nt: TGTGCCAGCAGCTTCCTGGGTGCCCCTGAAAACACCATATATTTT; cdr3_aa: CASSFLGAPENTIYF
clone_size: -; d_call: -; v_call: TRBV7-3; j_call: TRBJ1-6; cdr3_nt: TGTGCCAGCACGCTCTTAAACGGACAGTCACCCCTCCACTTT; cdr3_aa: CASTLLNGQSPLHF
clone_size: few; d_call: -; v_call: TRBV6-2/TRBV6-3; j_call: TRBJ2-2; cdr3_nt: TGTGCCAGCAGTTACTCTTACTTCCGGACTGCGAACACCGGGGAGCTGTTTTTT; cdr3_aa: CASSYSYFRTANTGELFF
clone_size: -; d_call: -; v_call: TRBV18; j_call: TRBJ2-1; cdr3_nt: TGTGCCAGCTCTGGGGGTCACAACAAAGACAATGAGCAGTTCTTC; cdr3_aa: CASSGGHNKDNEQFF
clone_size: -; d_call: -; v_call: TRBV3-1/TRBV3-2; j_call: TRBJ1-4; cdr3_nt: TGTGCCAGCAGCCTCGCAACTAATGAAAAACTGTTTTTT; cdr3_aa: CASSLATNEKLFF
clone_size: -; d_call: -; v_call: TRBV6-5; j_call: TRBJ1-6; cdr3_nt: TGTGCCAGCACCCCCCGGGGGGGGTTCGCGGCACCCCTCCACTTT; cdr3_aa: CASTPRGGFAAPLHF
clone_size: -; d_call: TRBD1; v_call: TRBV4-1; j_call: TRBJ2-7; cdr3_nt: TGCGCCAGCAGCCGGGCAGGGGGCGCGAACAACGAGCAGTACTTC; cdr3_aa: CASSRAGGANNEQYF
clone_size: -; d_call: -; v_call: TRBV19; j_call: TRBJ1-2; cdr3_nt: TGTGCCAGTAGACCCGACAGCTTGCGTGACTATGGCTACACCTTC; cdr3_aa: CASRPDSLRDYGYTF
clone_size: few; d_call: -; v_call: TRBV27; j_call: TRBJ1-5; cdr3_nt: TGTGCCAGCAGTCCCCTCGGAGGGGGAAGTCAGCCCCAGCATTTT; cdr3_aa: CASSPLGGGSQPQHF
clone_size: -; d_call: -; v_call: TRBV28; j_call: TRBJ2-2; cdr3_nt: TGTGCCAGCAAAACCAACAGGGTCCCCACCGGGGAGCTGTTTTTT; cdr3_aa: CASKTNRVPTGELFF
clone_size: -; d_call: -; v_call: TRBV5-4; j_call: TRBJ1-6; cdr3_nt: TGTGCCAGCAGTCCGGGGGGCGACTCCTATAATTCACCCCTCCACTTT; cdr3_aa: CASSPGGDSYNSPLHF
clone_size: -; d_call: -; v_call: TRBV12-3/TRBV12-4; j_call: TRBJ1-4; cdr3_nt: TGTGCCAGCACCCCAGACTGGGGTGAAAAACTGTTTTTT; cdr3_aa: CASTPDWGEKLFF
clone_size: -; d_call: -; v_call: TRBV19; j_call: TRBJ1-1; cdr3_nt: TGTGCCAGTAGAGGGGCCATGAACACTGAAGCTTTCTTT; cdr3_aa: CASRGAMNTEAFF
clone_size: -; d_call: -; v_call: TRBV12-3/TRBV12-4; j_call: TRBJ1-1; cdr3_nt: TGTGCCAGCAGTTTAGGGGGAAATGAAGCTTTCTTT; cdr3_aa: CASSLGGNEAFF
clone_size: -; d_call: TRBD2; v_call: TRBV28; j_call: TRBJ2-7; cdr3_nt: TGTGCCAGCACCATCGGGGGGGAGGCGGTAGGCGAGCAGTACTTC; cdr3_aa: CASTIGGEAVGEQYF
clone_size: -; d_call: -; v_call: TRBV9; j_call: TRBJ1-2; cdr3_nt: TGTGCCAGCAGCACGAACACTGGGTACGGGGGTGGCTACACCTTC; cdr3_aa: CASSTNTGYGGGYTF
clone_size: -; d_call: -; v_call: TRBV11-2; j_call: TRBJ1-2; cdr3_nt: TGTGCCAGCAGCTCTAGATTCTCAGCTCCGGACGAGTATGGCTACACCTTC; cdr3_aa: CASSSRFSAPDEYGYTF
clone_size: -; d_call: -; v_call: TRBV5-5; j_call: TRBJ1-1; cdr3_nt: TGTGCCAGCAGCTTAGGGGCAGGGCGGGGGACTGAAGCTTTCTTT; cdr3_aa: CASSLGAGRGTEAFF
clone_size: -; d_call: -; v_call: TRBV5-4; j_call: TRBJ2-2; cdr3_nt: TGTGCCAGCAGCCCTGGGACGGCAGACACCGGGGAGCTGTTTTTT; cdr3_aa: CASSPGTADTGELFF
clone_size: -; d_call: -; v_call: TRBV11-2; j_call: TRBJ2-7; cdr3_nt: TGTGCCAGCAGCTTCACCGTTACCTACGAGCAGTACTTC; cdr3_aa: CASSFTVTYEQYF